This T cell receptor (beta chain) was recovered during a study of T-cell memory formation after mild COVID-19. The V gene's germline CDR1 is SNHLY and CDR2 FYNNEI. With 1 base removed from V and 3 bases from J, the gap between germline ends came to 19 bases. The CDR3 contains 18 residues. TCRdb redid the calling of the 5' RACE reads with MiXCR, one entry per CDR3 protein. Altogether hundreds of thousands of distinct CDR3 sequences are present, 25% to 30% being singletons, with the ten largest covering roughly 14%. This chain connects TRBV2 to TRBJ2-1; tentative D call: TRBD2 (6 bases). Sample: PBMCs or a T cell subset sorted from them (not recorded which). This TCR came from an adult woman who had mild COVID-19 (a few samples of this study predate the infection). Cell type and time point are not known. This chain's CDR3 is CASSEVFRERRYYNEQFF. Written as DNA, the CDR3 is TGTGCCAGCAGTGAAGTTTTCCGGGAGAGAAGATACTACAATGAGCAGTTCTTC.